The 30 T cell receptor beta chains listed next were all sequenced from one sample in a study of cytomegalovirus exposure and HLA in healthy donors. TCRdb's copy holds only in-frame clones and misses some; the assay was immunoSEQ multiplex PCR. The sample has about 110,000 clones; 70% to 90% are singletons. Source material: PBMCs. The receptors originated from a woman aged 18-29 years in good health and CMV-seronegative.

This sequence joins TRBV29-1 and TRBJ2-1, with D uncertain. Looked up from germline, CDR1 is SQVTM and CDR2 is ANQGSEA. CDR3 length: 13 amino acids. Trimming stripped 3 bases from V and 2 bases from J, with 8 bases between. The CDR3 reads CSVDGRTYNEQFF. The CDR3 DNA reads TGCAGCGTTGACGGTAGAACCTACAATGAGCAGTTCTTC.

V and J are TRBV27 and TRBJ1-5; D unresolved. This CDR3 contains 13 residues. The germline V and J ends were trimmed by 5 bases and 9 bases, with 14 bases remaining between them. From germline, CDR1 is MNHEY and CDR2 SMNVEV (reference sequence). The CDR3 loop is CASSEGSFVPQHF. Written as DNA, the CDR3 is TGTGCCAGCAGTGAGGGTTCGTTTGTGCCCCAGCATTTT.

The rearrangement uses TRBV27 and TRBJ2-1; weak D call: TRBD2 (6 bases). Germline V CDR1 and CDR2: MNHEY, SMNVEV (reference sequence). Trimming took off 0 bases at V and 0 bases at J, with 9 bases between the two ends. The CDR3 extends over 16 amino acids. The CDR3 loop is CASSLSRLDSYNEQFF. The CDR3 region has the DNA TGTGCCAGCAGTTTATCCCGACTAGACTCCTACAATGAGCAGTTCTTC.

This sequence joins TRBV18 and TRBJ1-2; 7 bases match TRBD1. The V and J ends lost 0 bases and 6 bases, in that order; junction bases with no gene match: 4. Germline CDR1 KGHSH, CDR2 LQKENI. The CDR3 has 14 residues. The CDR3 nucleotides read TGTGCCAGCTCACCACCAGTCAGGGGGAATGGCTACACCTTC. This sequence encodes CASSPPVRGNGYTF.

This chain joins TRBV4-1 and TRBJ1-2, with TRBD1 identical over 7 bases. J lost 3 bases, V lost 3 bases, and 4 bases had no gene match. CDR3 length: 14 amino acids. Germline V lookup: CDR1 MGHRA, CDR2 YSYEKL. This chain's CDR3 is CASSHPGTDYGYTF. The CDR3 DNA is TGCGCCAGCAGCCACCCGGGGACAGACTATGGCTACACCTTC.

This rearrangement joins TRBV19 to TRBJ2-3; no clear D gene. This CDR3 region has 13 residues. CDR1 and CDR2 from the germline V gene are LNHDA and SQIVND (reference sequence). The ends were cut back, 5 bases at V and 6 bases at J, with 12 bases in the middle. CDR3 sequence (DNA): TGTGCCAGTAGTCTCGATCCGCGGGATACGCAGTATTTT. This codes for CASSLDPRDTQYF. The entire variable domain, with the rest obtained from reference TRBV19 and TRBJ2-3, is as follows: DGGITQSPKYLFRKEGQNVTLSCEQNLNHDAMYWYRQDPGQGLRLIYYSQIVNDFQKGDIAEGYSVSREKKESFPLTVTSAQKNPTAFYLCASSLDPRDTQYFGPGTRLTVL.

The genes are TRBV5-1 and TRBJ2-7, with TRBD1 as a possible D gene (6 bases). CDR1 and CDR2 (germline): SGHRS, YFSETQ. The V and J ends lost 2 bases and 3 bases respectively, with 15 bases between them. This CDR3 is built from 15 residues. The CDR3 DNA sequence: TGCGCCAGCAGCTTTGCCCGGGACACCTTCTACGAGCAGTACTTC. Protein product: CASSFARDTFYEQYF. Based on the CDR3 plus reference TRBV5-1 and TRBJ2-7, the full variable domain is KAGVTQTPRYLIKTRGQQVTLSCSPISGHRSVSWYQQTPGQGLQFLFEYFSETQRNKGNFPGRFSGRQFSNSRSEMNVSTLELGDSALYLCASSFARDTFYEQYFGPGTRLTVT.

This clone came up a few times. This sequence joins TRBV25-1 and TRBJ1-3, with D hard to call. CDR1 MGHDK and CDR2 SYGVNS come from the germline V gene. V lost 1 base to trimming and J lost 2 bases, with 15 bases between them. There are 17 residues in the CDR3. This CDR3 is CASSESPPLEAGNTIYF. CDR3 DNA: TGTGCCAGCAGTGAATCCCCCCCCCTAGAGGCTGGAAACACCATATATTTT.

This rearrangement joins TRBV5-1 to TRBJ2-7; D might be TRBD1 (5 bases). The germline gives CDR1 SGHRS, CDR2 YFSETQ. The CDR3 is 17 residues long. V lost 0 bases, J lost 3 bases, and 19 bases lay in between. Here the CDR3 reads CASSLAGGAQGDYEQYF. The CDR3 nucleotides are TGCGCCAGCAGCTTGGCAGGTGGCGCCCAGGGTGACTACGAGCAGTACTTC. Using reference TRBV5-1 and TRBJ2-7 for the parts outside the CDR3, the full variable domain is KAGVTQTPRYLIKTRGQQVTLSCSPISGHRSVSWYQQTPGQGLQFLFEYFSETQRNKGNFPGRFSGRQFSNSRSEMNVSTLELGDSALYLCASSLAGGAQGDYEQYFGPGTRLTVT.

V usage is TRBV16 and J usage is TRBJ1-2; D is possibly TRBD1 (6 bases). The CDR3 is made up of 13 amino acids. Trimming took 6 bases from V and 6 from J, leaving 14 bases between them. Germline CDR1 reads KGHSY; CDR2 reads FQNENV. For the CDR3, the DNA is TGTGCCAGCAGACGCCGGGACAAACATGGCTACACCTTC. Translation gives CASRRRDKHGYTF.

The chain combines TRBV9 with TRBJ1-2; TRBD1 matches 7 bases. Germline CDR1 SGDLS, CDR2 YYNGEE. There are 14 residues in the CDR3. J lost 5 bases, V lost 0 bases, and 4 bases had no gene match. The CDR3 region is CASSVGQGFYGYTF. CDR3 sequence (DNA): TGTGCCAGCAGCGTAGGACAGGGTTTTTATGGCTACACCTTC.

This rearrangement joins TRBV27 to TRBJ2-1; 7 bases line up with TRBD1. The CDR3 is made up of 15 amino acids. J was trimmed by 0 bases and V by 5 bases; bases with no gene match: 4. Per the germline V gene, CDR1 is MNHEY and CDR2 is SMNVEV (reference sequence). Written as DNA, the CDR3 is TGTGCCAGCAGTCCCAGGGGGTACTCCTACAATGAGCAGTTCTTC. Its protein is CASSPRGYSYNEQFF.

V gene TRBV5-6 combines with J gene TRBJ2-7; unclear D gene. Germline CDR1 is SGHDT and CDR2 is YYEEEE. CDR3 length: 13 amino acids. With 3 bases removed from V and 1 base from J, the gap between germline ends came to 8 bases. CDR3 in DNA: TGTGCCAGCAGCTCCAGGTTTTCCTACGAGCAGTACTTC. Its protein product is CASSSRFSYEQYF.

The chain recombines TRBV6-1 with TRBJ2-2; TRBD2 matches 8 bases. The CDR3 length is 15 residues. Trimming removed 9 bases from V and 6 bases from J; junction bases left unmatched: 12. Germline CDR1 MNHNS, CDR2 SASEGT. The CDR3 reads CASRGTGGLSGELFF. The CDR3, as DNA: TGTGCCAGTCGGGGAACGGGGGGGCTGTCCGGGGAGCTGTTTTTT.

The genes are TRBV28 and TRBJ1-6; 8 nucleotides match TRBD1. The J segment lost 8 bases and the V segment lost 6 bases, leaving 9 bases of the junction unmatched. Germline V gene sequence: CDR1 MDHEN, CDR2 SYDVKM. This CDR3 spans 15 amino acids. The CDR3 nucleotides are TGTGCCAGCAGCTTGGTGGACAGGGACGATTCACCCCTCCACTTT. It specifies CASSLVDRDDSPLHF. Together with reference TRBV28 and TRBJ1-6, the CDR3 gives the full variable domain: DVKVTQSSRYLVKRTGEKVFLECVQDMDHENMFWYRQDPGLGLRLIYFSYDVKMKEKGDIPEGYSVSREKKERFSLILESASTNQTSMYLCASSLVDRDDSPLHFGNGTRLTVT.

V and J are TRBV7-8 and TRBJ1-5; no reliable D call. This CDR3 comprises 18 residues. Trimming removed 2 bases at V and 0 bases at J, with 17 bases between. Looked up from germline, CDR1 is SGHVS and CDR2 is FQNEAQ. CDR3 DNA sequence: TGTGCCAGCAGCTTATCCCGATTCCCACTGAATAGCAATCAGCCCCAGCATTTT. Translating gives CASSLSRFPLNSNQPQHF.

The V call is TRBV7-9, the J call TRBJ2-1; TRBD2 matches 8 bases. The germline V gene encodes CDR1 SEHNR and CDR2 FQNEAQ (reference sequence). Unmatched junction bases numbered 8, after V lost 6 bases and J lost 7 bases. The CDR3 runs to 14 residues. The CDR3 loop is CASRPGGPGNEQFF. DNA for the CDR3: TGTGCCAGCAGACCGGGGGGGCCAGGGAATGAGCAGTTCTTC.

This rearrangement joins TRBV14 to TRBJ1-2, with a weak D call TRBD1 (5 bases). Trimming removed 0 bases at V and 3 bases at J, with 20 bases between. The CDR3 is made up of 18 amino acids. The germline V gene has CDR1 SGHDN and CDR2 FVKESK. The CDR3 DNA reads as TGTGCCAGCAGCCAAGATGGTGTTCAGGGTCGGGGGGACTATGGCTACACCTTC. This sequence encodes CASSQDGVQGRGDYGYTF.

Concerning this clone itself: One end of the junction fails to match germline, which may point to a read error. J is TRBJ1-1 and V is TRBV6-1; weak D call: TRBD1 (6 bases). The CDR3 runs 16 residues. CDR1 is MNHNS, CDR2 SASEGT, per germline. The DNA of the CDR3 is TGTGCCAGCAGGGAAGATCCACAGGGTGGGAACACTGAAGCTTTCTTT. Its protein product is CASREDPQGGNTEAFF.

The rearrangement links TRBV10-3 to TRBJ2-1, with D possibly being TRBD2 (6 bases). V lost 9 bases, J lost 3 bases, and 12 bases lay in between. The CDR3 has 13 amino acids. The germline V gene has CDR1 ENHRY and CDR2 SYGVKD. CDR3 in amino acids: CAIRLDNYNEQFF. The CDR3 bases are TGTGCCATTCGACTAGATAACTACAATGAGCAGTTCTTC.

The chain recombines TRBV6-1 with TRBJ2-7; D not resolved. The germline V gene has CDR1 MNHNS and CDR2 SASEGT. This CDR3 comprises 11 residues. The ends were cut back, 6 bases at V and 6 bases at J, with 9 bases in the middle. The CDR3 nucleotides read TGTGCCAGCAGCCTAAGTCGCGAGCAGTACTTC. This sequence encodes CASSLSREQYF.

V and J are TRBV7-9 and TRBJ1-1; D ambiguous. Germline V lookup: CDR1 SEHNR, CDR2 FQNEAQ (reference sequence). This CDR3 comprises 14 residues. V lost 1 base and J lost 5, with 11 bases in between. The CDR3 is CASSLVRGFTEAFF. CDR3 in DNA: TGTGCCAGCAGCTTAGTGCGCGGGTTTACTGAAGCTTTCTTT. Filled out from reference TRBV7-9 and TRBJ1-1, the complete variable domain reads DTGVSQNPRHKITKRGQNVTFRCDPISEHNRLYWYRQTLGQGPEFLTYFQNEAQLEKSRLLSDRFSAERPKGSFSTLEIQRTEQGDSAMYLCASSLVRGFTEAFFGQGTRLTVV.

The chain recombines TRBV6-5 with TRBJ1-1; D is possibly TRBD1 (5 bases). There are 15 residues in the CDR3. CDR1 is MNHEY, CDR2 SVGAGI, per germline. Deletions cut 4 bases from V and 0 bases from J, with 12 bases between. CDR3 DNA sequence: TGTGCCAGCAGTTTATACAGGACCATGAACACTGAAGCTTTCTTT. Its protein product is CASSLYRTMNTEAFF.

The chain couples TRBV7-2 to TRBJ2-7, with 7 bases matching TRBD1. The V gene's germline CDR1 is SGHTA and CDR2 FQGNSA. V lost 6 bases to trimming and J lost 2 bases; unmatched junction nucleotides: 10. This CDR3 contains 15 residues. DNA of the CDR3: TGTGCCAGCAGTTCGGGCCGGGACAGAGCCTACGAGCAGTACTTC. Amino acid sequence: CASSSGRDRAYEQYF.

The chain combines TRBV7-9 with TRBJ1-1; no definite D call. This CDR3 has 12 residues. V was pared by 7 bases and J by 1 base, with 7 bases between. Germline-derived CDR1 and CDR2 are SEHNR and FQNEAQ (reference sequence). The CDR3 region has the DNA TGTGCCAGCAAGAGGGAGAACACTGAAGCTTTCTTT. Translation: CASKRENTEAFF.

This clone has just a few counts. The chain recombines TRBV18 with TRBJ2-7, with D perhaps matching TRBD2 (6 bases). The germline CDR1 and CDR2 sequences are KGHSH and LQKENI. CDR3 size: 12 residues. V shed 10 bases and J shed 0 bases, with 10 bases lying between them. The CDR3: CATRGSSYEQYF. The DNA of the CDR3 is TGTGCCACCCGGGGGTCCTCCTACGAGCAGTACTTC.

The chain has TRBV7-9 and TRBJ2-1, with 7 bases lining up with TRBD2. The germline CDR1 and CDR2 sequences are SEHNR and FQNEAQ (reference sequence). V lost 5 bases, J lost 0 bases, and 10 bases stayed unmatched. The CDR3 has 17 residues. CDR3 coding DNA: TGTGCCAGCAGCCCAGGGTCCGGGGGGTACTCCTACAATGAGCAGTTCTTC. Amino acids: CASSPGSGGYSYNEQFF.

This sequence joins TRBV5-1 and TRBJ2-7; TRBD2 matches at 13 bases. The length of the CDR3 is 17 residues. CDR1 and CDR2 from the germline V gene are SGHRS and YFSETQ. Losses at the gene ends were 0 bases for V and 4 bases for J; bases not matched to a gene: 7. DNA of the CDR3: TGCGCCAGCAGCTTGGATCCCGGGACTAGCGGGACATACGAGCAGTACTTC. Residues: CASSLDPGTSGTYEQYF.

The CDR3 is CAWSGGTMVTDTQYF. The CDR3, as DNA: TGTGCCTGGAGCGGGGGGACTATGGTGACAGATACGCAGTATTTT. This chain uses TRBV30 with TRBJ2-3; 7 nucleotides match TRBD2. Trimming cost V 3 bases and J 3 bases; bases outside gene matches: 9. The CDR3 sequence is 15 residues long. Germline V gives CDR1 GTSNPN, CDR2 SVGIG (reference sequence).

This clone is a singleton in its sample. The chain joins TRBV29-1 to TRBJ2-5; possible D gene TRBD2, 6 bases. This CDR3 has 14 residues. The V end was cut by 6 bases, the J end by 3 bases, with 17 bases between. Germline V gene sequence: CDR1 SQVTM, CDR2 ANQGSEA. The DNA of the CDR3 is TGCAGCGTGCCCTACCCGGGGACTGAAGAGACCCAGTACTTC. Amino acids: CSVPYPGTEETQYF.